The clone carrying this T cell receptor (beta chain) showed up just once. Its antigen remains unidentified. Mismatch with germline at one junction end may stem from a read error. Time point indicated: week 47, end of study. Topical imiquimod was applied with each vaccine dose, which held 300 ug of mutant IDH1 20-mer peptide. Eight vaccine injections were given to patients in weeks 1, 3, 5, 7, 11, 15, 19 and 23. New WHO grade 3 or 4 astrocytomas that were IDH1-mutant and ATRX-lost occurred in the donors. The CDR3 has 14 residues. Germline lookup yields CDR1 SGHVS and CDR2 FNYEAQ. This sample is part of a study of a mutant IDH1 vaccine in newly diagnosed glioma. Study details: Mean patient age was around 40 years; around 62% were male and about 38% female.

Study outcomes and limitations: There seemed to be no relation between pseudoprogression and changes in top peripheral T cell clonotypes.

Measured with immunoSEQ multiplex PCR; TCRdb has only the in-frame clones, and not every one. The table lists around 94,000 clones, about 90% of them singletons, with 0.7% to 0.95% in the top ten. Sequenced material: PBMCs, taken from a glioma patient whose treatment included an IDH1 peptide vaccine. The chain carries TRBV7-6 and TRBJ1-3, with 10 bases matching TRBD1. The TCR sequence derives from a woman aged 45-60 years with glioma. The CDR3 DNA sequence: TGTGCCGGCAGCCCAGGACAGGGGGGGAACACCATATATTTT. It encodes CAGSPGQGGNTIYF.